The rows below give T cell receptor beta chains drawn from one sample of a study of cytomegalovirus exposure and HLA in healthy donors. Sequenced by immunoSEQ multiplex PCR; TCRdb stores in-frame clones only, minus some. The sample yields some 140,000 clones, around 74% seen once. Sequencing input: PBMCs. These receptors came from a young man in good health and CMV-seronegative. Each CDR3 is given with its conserved first and last residue. A D gene is named only where the DNA matches it firmly. Clone size is shown for a subset of rows, as once, few, many or a class of expanded clone.

j_call,d_call,clone_size,v_call,cdr3_length,cdr3_aa,cdr3_nt
TRBJ2-3,NA,NA,TRBV5-6,15,CASSPDSWYTDTQYF,TGTGCCAGCAGTCCGGACAGTTGGTATACAGATACGCAGTATTTT
TRBJ2-5,NA,NA,TRBV28,15,CASSPQSGRGETQYF,TGTGCCAGCAGTCCCCAATCGGGTCGTGGAGAGACCCAGTACTTC
TRBJ2-2,TRBD1,NA,TRBV7-8,15,CASSSGTVNTGELFF,TGTGCCAGCAGCTCCGGGACAGTGAACACCGGGGAGCTGTTTTTT
TRBJ1-2,NA,few,TRBV4-1,15,CASSYRTSTDYGYTF,TGCGCCAGCAGCTACAGAACATCGACGGACTATGGCTACACCTTC
TRBJ1-2,NA,NA,TRBV9,15,CASSVAMTGPYGYTF,TGTGCCAGCAGCGTAGCGATGACAGGACCTTATGGCTACACCTTC
TRBJ1-2,TRBD1,NA,TRBV27,13,CASRTTGNYGYTF,TGTGCCAGCAGGACGACAGGGAACTATGGCTACACCTTC
TRBJ1-4,NA,NA,TRBV5-1,14,CASSLSTSGEKLFF,TGCGCCAGCAGCTTGAGCACCAGCGGGGAAAAACTGTTTTTT
TRBJ1-5,TRBD1,NA,TRBV5-8,16,CASSRGDRAYNQPQHF,TGTGCCAGCAGTCGAGGGGACAGGGCTTACAATCAGCCCCAGCATTTT
TRBJ1-2,NA,NA,TRBV4-3,13,CASSQVLSYGYTF,TGCGCCAGCAGCCAAGTCTTGAGCTATGGCTACACCTTC
TRBJ2-3,NA,NA,TRBV5-6,15,CASSFWGSSTDTQYF,TGTGCCAGCAGCTTTTGGGGCTCTAGCACAGATACGCAGTATTTT
TRBJ2-7,TRBD1,NA,TRBV6-1,15,CASSTRTGGSYEQYF,TGTGCCAGCAGTACCCGGACAGGGGGTTCCTACGAGCAGTACTTC
TRBJ1-3,NA,NA,TRBV19,14,CASMSRSSGNTIYF,TGTGCCAGTATGTCTAGGAGCTCTGGAAACACCATATATTTT
TRBJ1-4,TRBD1,NA,TRBV19,15,CASQHRGATNEKLFF,TGTGCCAGCCAACACAGGGGAGCAACTAATGAAAAACTGTTTTTT
TRBJ2-5,TRBD1,NA,TRBV5-4,15,CASSPRDRGQETQYF,TGTGCCAGCAGCCCCCGGGACAGGGGTCAAGAGACCCAGTACTTC
TRBJ1-2,NA,NA,TRBV5-1,17,CASSLRQSSAADYGYTF,TGCGCCAGCAGCTTACGTCAGTCTTCTGCTGCAGACTATGGCTACACCTTC
TRBJ2-7,TRBD1,few,TRBV6-1,14,CATAPGTGTYEQYF,TGTGCCACTGCCCCCGGGACAGGGACCTACGAGCAGTACTTC
TRBJ1-1,NA,once,TRBV29-1,11,CSATWNTEAFF,TGCAGCGCCACTTGGAACACTGAAGCTTTCTTT
TRBJ2-7,TRBD2,NA,TRBV9,14,CASNPAGLPYEQYF,TGTGCCAGCAACCCAGCGGGACTGCCCTACGAGCAGTACTTC
TRBJ2-1,NA,NA,TRBV18,13,CASSNGQDNEQFF,TGTGCCAGCTCAAATGGGCAGGACAATGAGCAGTTCTTC
TRBJ2-3,NA,NA,TRBV12-5,15,CASGPERRGTDTQYF,TGTGCTAGTGGTCCGGAGAGGCGGGGCACAGATACGCAGTATTTT
TRBJ2-5,TRBD1,NA,TRBV4-1,16,CASSQGGQGNRETQYF,TGCGCCAGCAGCCAGGGGGGACAGGGTAATAGGGAGACCCAGTACTTC
TRBJ1-1,TRBD1,NA,TRBV6-5,16,CASSYSAGGVNTEAFF,TGTGCCAGCAGTTACTCAGCAGGGGGAGTGAACACTGAAGCTTTCTTT
TRBJ1-3,NA,few,TRBV5-6,16,CASSLDRTLSGNTIYF,TGTGCCAGCAGCTTAGACAGGACTCTCTCTGGAAACACCATATATTTT
TRBJ2-2,NA,NA,TRBV7-2,15,CASRLRGGNTGELFF,TGTGCCAGCAGATTGAGGGGGGGAAACACCGGGGAGCTGTTTTTT
TRBJ1-1,NA,NA,TRBV5-6,12,CASSSQRLEAFF,TGTGCCAGCAGCTCACAAAGACTCGAAGCTTTCTTT
TRBJ1-1,NA,NA,TRBV18,12,CASSRANTEAFF,TGTGCCAGCTCACGCGCGAACACTGAAGCTTTCTTT
TRBJ1-5,NA,NA,TRBV2,13,CASSQRPNQPQHF,TGTGCCAGCAGCCAGCGTCCCAATCAGCCCCAGCATTTT
TRBJ1-5,TRBD1,once,TRBV19,16,CASSIQIQGSNQPQHF,TGTGCCAGTAGTATACAAATACAGGGGAGCAATCAGCCCCAGCATTTT
TRBJ2-7,NA,NA,TRBV7-2,12,CASTVGPYEQYF,TGTGCCAGCACCGTGGGGCCCTACGAGCAGTACTTC
TRBJ2-3,TRBD2,NA,TRBV4-2,15,CASSPGTSATDTQYF,TGTGCCAGCAGCCCCGGGACTAGCGCGACAGATACGCAGTATTTT
TRBJ2-1,NA,NA,TRBV7-9,15,CASSLGQIPYNEQFF,TGTGCCAGCAGCTTAGGACAGATTCCCTACAATGAGCAGTTCTTC
TRBJ2-1,TRBD2,NA,TRBV7-3,14,CASSSGGPSNEQFF,TGTGCCAGCAGCTCGGGGGGGCCCTCCAATGAGCAGTTCTTC
TRBJ2-7,TRBD2,NA,TRBV30,14,CAWTRNLRGARQYF,TGTGCCTGGACCCGCAACCTGCGGGGGGCCCGGCAGTACTTC
TRBJ2-2,TRBD2,NA,TRBV7-9,17,CASTQTSGGPNTGELFF,TGTGCCAGCACCCAGACTAGCGGGGGACCGAACACCGGGGAGCTGTTTTTT
TRBJ1-2,NA,NA,TRBV4-1,18,CASSQELLQGPGDYGYTF,TGCGCCAGCAGCCAAGAACTACTACAGGGCCCTGGGGACTATGGCTACACCTTC
TRBJ2-3,TRBD2,NA,TRBV2,19,CASREITSGGTRSTDTQYF,TGTGCCAGCAGGGAGATCACTAGCGGGGGGACCAGAAGCACAGATACGCAGTATTTT
TRBJ2-7,NA,few,TRBV9,18,CASSVEWTALYRSYEQYF,TGTGCCAGCAGCGTAGAGTGGACAGCCTTATATCGGTCCTACGAGCAGTACTTC
TRBJ2-7,TRBD1,once,TRBV7-2,18,CASSLVPGQGGTISEQYF,TGTGCCAGCAGCTTGGTCCCGGGACAGGGAGGGACTATATCCGAGCAGTACTTC
TRBJ1-5,NA,NA,TRBV28,15,CASSSGLRGNQPQHF,TGTGCCAGCAGTTCAGGGTTGAGAGGCAATCAGCCCCAGCATTTT
TRBJ1-5,NA,NA,TRBV28,17,CASSFPKGRLSNQPQHF,TGTGCCAGCAGTTTCCCCAAGGGGCGGTTGAGCAATCAGCCCCAGCATTTT
TRBJ1-2,NA,few,TRBV14,14,CASSQGQGWYGYTF,TGTGCCAGCAGCCAGGGGCAGGGGTGGTATGGCTACACCTTC
TRBJ1-2,TRBD1,NA,TRBV7-2,13,CASSETGAYGYTF,TGTGCCAGCAGCGAAACAGGGGCCTATGGCTACACCTTC
TRBJ1-1,NA,NA,TRBV19,14,CASSIQDTNTEAFF,TGTGCCAGTAGTATACAGGACACGAACACTGAAGCTTTCTTT
TRBJ2-7,TRBD2,NA,TRBV7-3,15,CASSLTSGGANEQYF,TGTGCCAGCAGCCTAACTAGCGGGGGGGCGAACGAGCAGTACTTC
TRBJ1-2,TRBD1,NA,TRBV6-5,14,CASRTGGASYGYTF,TGTGCCAGCAGAACAGGGGGCGCGAGCTATGGCTACACCTTC
TRBJ2-5,TRBD1,NA,TRBV4-1,14,CASRPNRGQETQYF,TGCGCCAGCAGGCCCAACAGGGGGCAAGAGACCCAGTACTTC
TRBJ2-1,NA,NA,TRBV30,13,CAWVGAGGNEQFF,TGTGCCTGGGTAGGGGCCGGAGGGAATGAGCAGTTCTTC
TRBJ1-5,TRBD1,NA,TRBV6-4,17,CANSDHSTGARNQPQHF,TGTGCCAACAGTGATCATTCGACAGGGGCGCGGAATCAGCCCCAGCATTTT
TRBJ1-5,NA,NA,TRBV18,14,CASSPRQAWQPQHF,TGTGCCAGCTCACCACGTCAAGCATGGCAGCCCCAGCATTTT
TRBJ2-2,TRBD1,NA,TRBV5-1,16,CASSRPGQENTGELFF,TGCGCCAGCAGCCGACCCGGACAGGAGAACACCGGGGAGCTGTTTTTT
TRBJ2-1,NA,few,TRBV11-2,15,CASSFPGVTYNEQFF,TGTGCCAGCAGCTTTCCGGGGGTTACCTACAATGAGCAGTTCTTC
TRBJ2-7,TRBD1,NA,TRBV7-9,16,CASSLIETGGTYEQYF,TGTGCCAGCAGCTTAATTGAGACAGGGGGAACCTACGAGCAGTACTTC
TRBJ1-1,TRBD1,NA,TRBV4-1,17,CASSSRQGEKLDTEAFF,TGCGCCAGCAGCTCCCGACAGGGGGAGAAATTGGACACTGAAGCTTTCTTT
TRBJ1-4,NA,NA,TRBV19,16,CASSIRQAGANEKLFF,TGTGCCAGTAGTATCCGACAGGCCGGGGCTAATGAAAAACTGTTTTTT
TRBJ1-2,NA,NA,TRBV20-1,11,CSASRLYGYTF,TGCAGTGCTAGTCGTTTATATGGCTACACCTTC
TRBJ2-5,TRBD2,NA,TRBV27,15,CASSLLAGGQETQYF,TGTGCCAGCAGTTTACTAGCGGGGGGACAAGAGACCCAGTACTTC
TRBJ1-4,NA,NA,TRBV10-3,17,CAISESAGLGANEKLFF,TGTGCCATCAGTGAGTCAGCGGGACTCGGGGCCAATGAAAAACTGTTTTTT
TRBJ2-5,TRBD1,NA,TRBV10-3,12,CATKDREETQYF,TGTGCCACCAAAGACAGGGAAGAGACCCAGTACTTC